The sequence of this T cell receptor (beta chain) was determined in a study of cytomegalovirus exposure and HLA in healthy donors. Study-level results: Per published reports, the classifier diagnosed cytomegalovirus status with high specificity and sensitivity. Association with HLA alleles at 0.05 false discovery rate was found for about 17,000 TCR beta sequences in a later analysis.

The CDR3 is 13 residues long. Trimming cost V 6 bases and J 8 bases; bases outside gene matches: 7. Germline CDR1 reads ENHRY; CDR2 reads SYGVKD. PCR involved 60 Vbeta and 13 Jbeta primers. Method: immunoSEQ multiplex PCR; TCRdb's copy keeps in-frame clones and lacks some. The sample records about 160,000 clones, 80% to 85% being singletons. Notes on this clone: The antigen remains unidentified.

This receptor was taken from a man aged 18 to 29 in good health and CMV-seronegative. The rearrangement uses TRBV10-3 and TRBJ1-3, with 7 bases matching TRBD1. Sequencing was carried out using PBMCs. CDR3 in amino acids: CAIRGTVGDTIYF. CDR3 in DNA: TGTGCCATCAGGGGGACAGTCGGTGACACCATATATTTT.